The clone carrying this T cell receptor beta chain was found a few times. The antigen remains unidentified. The authors ran a second PCR of roughly 6 to 12 cycles using a sample-barcoded 5' primer and a J-beta primer mix. TCRdb used MiXCR to reprocess the 5' RACE reads, holding one entry per CDR3 protein. The repertoire holds 650,000 to 800,000 distinct CDR3 sequences, more than 40% seen once, with approximately 20% in the top ten. This sample is drawn from a study of blood T cells in healthy people across ages. The sample providers were healthy Caucasian people from Russia, aged about 6 to 95. Each donor had approximately 10 milliliters of peripheral blood drawn. Study-level results: With unsorted PBMCs, a conclusive comparison of naive versus antigen-experienced cells was not possible.

Sample: blood. The sequence derives from a man aged 55 to 70 in good health.

The CDR3 here is CATSESAWGAGGYTF. DNA of the CDR3: TGTGCCACCAGTGAATCCGCGTGGGGGGCTGGTGGCTACACCTTC. The gene calls are TRBV24-1 and TRBJ1-2, with a weak D call TRBD1 (6 bases). CDR3 size: 15 residues. Between the trimmed V and J ends, which lost 4 bases and 7 bases, there was a span of 18 bases. Germline CDR1 reads KGHDR; CDR2 reads SFDVKD.